This T cell receptor (beta chain) was identified during a study of CD8+CD57+ T cells in acquired aplastic anemia. Study observations and caveats: The study found no significant CD8+ Simpson's diversity difference between patients and controls.

CD8+CD57+ cell expansion, shown by flow cytometry, had occurred in the patients selected for sequencing. Severe acquired aplastic anemia affected all patients. At least ten counts were recorded for this clonotype. Its antigen is as yet unknown. Looked up from germline, CDR1 is SGHTA and CDR2 is FQGNSA. With 2 bases removed from V and 4 bases from J, the gap between germline ends came to 14 bases. The CDR3 consists of 15 residues. The TCR beta profiling, which covered VDJ combination and CDR3 sequence, was carried out using genomic DNA as the template. TCRdb re-derived calls from the reads in MiXCR, one entry per CDR3 protein. The data show just over 150,000 distinct CDR3 sequences, with 48% seen just once and under 35% held by the top ten.

The chain recombines TRBV7-2 with TRBJ1-2, with a tentative D call TRBD1 (6 bases). The source material was sorted CD4+, CD8+, or CD8+CD57+ T cells (not recorded which) from PBMCs. The receptor's source is a human donor with aplastic anemia. The CDR3 DNA follows: TGTGCCAGCAGCTTAATTACCGGGGGCGGCTATGGCTACACCTTC. Translation gives CASSLITGGGYGYTF. Filled out from reference TRBV7-2 and TRBJ1-2, the complete variable domain reads GAGVSQSPSNKVTEKGKDVELRCDPISGHTALYWYRQSLGQGLEFLIYFQGNSAPDKSGLPSDRFSAERTGGSVSTLTIQRTQQEDSAVYLCASSLITGGGYGYTFGSGTRLTVV.